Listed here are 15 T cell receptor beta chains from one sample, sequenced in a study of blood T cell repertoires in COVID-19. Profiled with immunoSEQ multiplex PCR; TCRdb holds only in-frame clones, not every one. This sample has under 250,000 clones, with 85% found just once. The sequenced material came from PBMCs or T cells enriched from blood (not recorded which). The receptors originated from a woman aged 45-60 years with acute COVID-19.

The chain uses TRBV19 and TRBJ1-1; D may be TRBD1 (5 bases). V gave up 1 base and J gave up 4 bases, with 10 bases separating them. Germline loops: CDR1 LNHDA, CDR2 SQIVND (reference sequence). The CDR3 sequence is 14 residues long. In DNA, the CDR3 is TGTGCCAGTAGTATAGCAGGGCTGAGCACTGAAGCTTTCTTT. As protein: CASSIAGLSTEAFF.

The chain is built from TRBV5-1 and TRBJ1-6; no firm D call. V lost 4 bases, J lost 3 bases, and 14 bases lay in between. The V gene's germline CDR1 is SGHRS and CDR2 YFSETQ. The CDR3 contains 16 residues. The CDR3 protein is CASSAGEEVYNSPLHF. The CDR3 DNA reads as TGCGCCAGCAGCGCCGGGGAAGAGGTCTATAATTCACCCCTCCACTTT.

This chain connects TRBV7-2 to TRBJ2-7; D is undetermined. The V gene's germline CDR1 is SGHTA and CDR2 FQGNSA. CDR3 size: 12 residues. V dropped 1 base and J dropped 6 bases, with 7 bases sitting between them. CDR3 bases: TGTGCCAGCAGCTTAGGAGAGTTCGAGCAGTACTTC. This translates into CASSLGEFEQYF. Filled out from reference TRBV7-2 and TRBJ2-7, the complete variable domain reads GAGVSQSPSNKVTEKGKDVELRCDPISGHTALYWYRQSLGQGLEFLIYFQGNSAPDKSGLPSDRFSAERTGGSVSTLTIQRTQQEDSAVYLCASSLGEFEQYFGPGTRLTVT.

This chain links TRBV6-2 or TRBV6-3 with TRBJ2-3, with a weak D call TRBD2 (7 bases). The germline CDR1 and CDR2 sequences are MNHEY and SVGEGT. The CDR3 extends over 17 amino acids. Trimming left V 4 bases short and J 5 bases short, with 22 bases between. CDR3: CASSSPGLGGQEDTQYF. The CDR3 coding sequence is TGTGCCAGCAGTTCCCCGGGCTTGGGGGGGCAGGAAGATACGCAGTATTTT.

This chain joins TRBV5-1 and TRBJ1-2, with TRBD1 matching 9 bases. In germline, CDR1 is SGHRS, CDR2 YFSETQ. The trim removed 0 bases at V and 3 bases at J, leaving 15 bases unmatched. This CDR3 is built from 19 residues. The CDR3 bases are TGCGCCAGCAGCTTGGCAGGAGGGGACAGGGTTTCCCAATACTATGGCTACACCTTC. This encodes CASSLAGGDRVSQYYGYTF.

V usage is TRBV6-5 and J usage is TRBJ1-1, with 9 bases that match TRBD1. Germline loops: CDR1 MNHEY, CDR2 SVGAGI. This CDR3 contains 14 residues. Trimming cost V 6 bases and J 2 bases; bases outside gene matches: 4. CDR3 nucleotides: TGTGCCAGCAGACAGGGGGCTAGTAACACTGAAGCTTTCTTT. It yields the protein CASRQGASNTEAFF.

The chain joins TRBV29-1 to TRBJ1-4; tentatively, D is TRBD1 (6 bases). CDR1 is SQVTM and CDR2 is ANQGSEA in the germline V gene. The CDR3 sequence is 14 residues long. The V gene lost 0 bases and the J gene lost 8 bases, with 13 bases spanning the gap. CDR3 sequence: CSVEDVGAREKLFF. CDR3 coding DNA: TGCAGCGTTGAAGACGTGGGGGCTCGGGAAAAACTGTTTTTT.

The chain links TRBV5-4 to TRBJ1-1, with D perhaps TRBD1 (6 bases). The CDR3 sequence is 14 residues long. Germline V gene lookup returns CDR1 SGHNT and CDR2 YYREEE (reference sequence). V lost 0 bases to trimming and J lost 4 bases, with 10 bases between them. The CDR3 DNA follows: TGTGCCAGCAGCTTGGAGCGGGACATCACTGAAGCTTTCTTT. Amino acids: CASSLERDITEAFF.

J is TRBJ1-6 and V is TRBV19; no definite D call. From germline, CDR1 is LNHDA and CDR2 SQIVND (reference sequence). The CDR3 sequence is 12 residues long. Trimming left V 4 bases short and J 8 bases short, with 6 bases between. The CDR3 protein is CASSKHDSPLHF. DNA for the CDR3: TGTGCCAGTAGTAAGCACGATTCACCCCTCCACTTT.

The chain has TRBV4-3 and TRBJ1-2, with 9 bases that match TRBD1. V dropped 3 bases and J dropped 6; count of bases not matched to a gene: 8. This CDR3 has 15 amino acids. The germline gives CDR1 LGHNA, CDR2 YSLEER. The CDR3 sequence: CASSQAGTGRDGYTF. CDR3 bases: TGCGCCAGCAGCCAGGCCGGGACAGGGAGGGATGGCTACACCTTC.

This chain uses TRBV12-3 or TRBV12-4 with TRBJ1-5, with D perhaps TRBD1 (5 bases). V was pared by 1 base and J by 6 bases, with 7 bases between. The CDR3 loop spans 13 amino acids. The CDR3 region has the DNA TGTGCCAGCAGTTTAGGCAGGGCTCAGCCCCAGCATTTT. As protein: CASSLGRAQPQHF.

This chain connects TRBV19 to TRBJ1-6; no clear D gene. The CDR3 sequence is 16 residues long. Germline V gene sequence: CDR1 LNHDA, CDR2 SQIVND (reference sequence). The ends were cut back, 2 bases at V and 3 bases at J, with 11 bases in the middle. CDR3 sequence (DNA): TGTGCCAGTAGTATAAGAGGGTCAGACTATAATTCACCCCTCCACTTT. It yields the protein CASSIRGSDYNSPLHF.

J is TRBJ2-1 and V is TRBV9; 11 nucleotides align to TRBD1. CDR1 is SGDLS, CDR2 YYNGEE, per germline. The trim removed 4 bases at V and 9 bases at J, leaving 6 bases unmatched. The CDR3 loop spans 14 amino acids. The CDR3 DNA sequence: TGTGCCAGCAGCCCCCGGACAGGGGGCAGTGAGCAGTTCTTC. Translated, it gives CASSPRTGGSEQFF.

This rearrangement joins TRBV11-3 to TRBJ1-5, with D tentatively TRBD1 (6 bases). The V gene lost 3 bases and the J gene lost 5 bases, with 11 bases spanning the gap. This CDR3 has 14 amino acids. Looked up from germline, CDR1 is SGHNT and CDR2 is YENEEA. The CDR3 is CASSLRGGDQPQHF. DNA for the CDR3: TGTGCCAGCAGCTTGAGAGGGGGGGATCAGCCCCAGCATTTT.

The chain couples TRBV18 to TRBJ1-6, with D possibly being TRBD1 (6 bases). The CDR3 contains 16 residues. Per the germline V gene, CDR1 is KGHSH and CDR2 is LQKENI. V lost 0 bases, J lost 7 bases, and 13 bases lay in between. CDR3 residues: CASSPPNRVGNSPLHF. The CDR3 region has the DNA TGTGCCAGCTCACCACCAAACAGGGTGGGAAATTCACCCCTCCACTTT. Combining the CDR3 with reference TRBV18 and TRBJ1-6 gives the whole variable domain NAGVMQNPRHLVRRRGQEARLRCSPMKGHSHVYWYRQLPEEGLKFMVYLQKENIIDESGMPKERFSAEFPKEGPSILRIQQVVRGDSAAYFCASSPPNRVGNSPLHFGNGTRLTVT.